Below are 5 T cell receptor beta chains sequenced from a single sample in a study of blood T cell repertoires in COVID-19. Produced via immunoSEQ multiplex PCR; TCRdb's table is partial and in-frame only. The sample lists under 130,000 clones; roughly 88% were seen once. The sequencing input was peripheral blood. These TCRs come from a human donor in a cohort sampled during active COVID-19.

The CDR3: CASSTDSSTGELFF. The CDR3 bases are TGTGCCAGCAGCACGGACAGCTCAACCGGGGAGCTGTTTTTT. The gene calls are TRBV7-3 and TRBJ2-2; TRBD1 is a possible D gene (6 bases). Germline CDR1 reads SGHTA; CDR2 reads FQGTGA. Trimming cost V 5 bases and J 5 bases, with 12 bases left between them. CDR3 length: 14 residues.

The gene calls are TRBV19 and TRBJ2-1, with 10 bases identical to TRBD1. The J segment lost 9 bases and the V segment lost 5 bases, leaving 16 bases of the junction unmatched. The CDR3 loop spans 17 amino acids. Germline V gene sequence: CDR1 LNHDA, CDR2 SQIVND (reference sequence). DNA of the CDR3: TGTGCCAGTAGTCCTTCCCTTCTGGGACAGGGGTGGAGTGAGCAGTTCTTC. Translated: CASSPSLLGQGWSEQFF.

The chain employs TRBV18 and TRBJ1-5; TRBD1 might be the D (5 bases). V was trimmed by 3 bases and J by 3 bases, leaving 12 bases between them. This CDR3 region has 15 residues. Germline loops: CDR1 KGHSH, CDR2 LQKENI. Here the CDR3 reads CASSPGGGNNQPQHF. CDR3 DNA: TGTGCCAGCTCACCCGGGGGGGGAAACAATCAGCCCCAGCATTTT.

This chain links TRBV10-2 with TRBJ2-3; TRBD2 is a possible D gene (5 bases). Trimming took 5 bases from V and 1 from J, leaving 13 bases between them. Germline V lookup: CDR1 WSHSY, CDR2 SAAADI. The CDR3 is 15 amino acids. CDR3 in DNA: TGCGCCAGCAGTCGGACCCTGCGGGGCACAGATACGCAGTATTTT. Translated, it gives CASSRTLRGTDTQYF.

This sequence joins TRBV3-1 (or the pseudogene TRBV3-2) and TRBJ1-1; 9 bases map to TRBD1. With V trimmed by 6 bases and J by 10 bases, 12 bases remained unmatched. The CDR3 runs 14 residues. Germline CDR1 reads LGHDT; CDR2 reads YNNKEL (reference sequence). The CDR3 here is CASREVLTGGRAFF. CDR3 coding DNA: TGTGCCAGCAGGGAAGTCTTAACAGGGGGCAGAGCTTTCTTT.